These 2 T cell receptor beta chains came from one sample sequenced in a study of OX40 agonist ivuxolimab in advanced cancers. Data came from immunoSEQ multiplex PCR; TCRdb stores just in-frame clones and leaves some out. This table holds about 50,000 clones, over 90% found once. The sequencing used CD4+ or CD8+ T cells sorted from blood, collected in a trial of the OX40 agonist ivuxolimab. The origin of the receptors is an adult with an advanced solid tumor such as melanoma, head and neck, liver or kidney cancer.

CDR3 sequence reads: CASSGQGSNQPQHF. The DNA for the CDR3 is TGTGCCAGCAGCGGACAGGGTAGCAATCAGCCCCAGCATTTT. The chain employs TRBV9 and TRBJ1-5, with 7 bases fitting TRBD1. This CDR3 comprises 14 residues. Trimming took 3 bases from V and 0 from J; bases not matched to a gene: 0. Germline V lookup: CDR1 SGDLS, CDR2 YYNGEE.

This clone was seen only a few times. V and J are TRBV13 and TRBJ2-1; D might be TRBD1 (6 bases). Germline lookup yields CDR1 PRHDT and CDR2 FYEKMQ (reference sequence). The CDR3 runs 14 residues. V was trimmed by 5 bases and J by 2 bases, leaving 10 bases between them. This CDR3 reads CASSDRQAYNEQFF. The CDR3 coding sequence is TGTGCCAGCAGCGACCGACAGGCCTACAATGAGCAGTTCTTC.